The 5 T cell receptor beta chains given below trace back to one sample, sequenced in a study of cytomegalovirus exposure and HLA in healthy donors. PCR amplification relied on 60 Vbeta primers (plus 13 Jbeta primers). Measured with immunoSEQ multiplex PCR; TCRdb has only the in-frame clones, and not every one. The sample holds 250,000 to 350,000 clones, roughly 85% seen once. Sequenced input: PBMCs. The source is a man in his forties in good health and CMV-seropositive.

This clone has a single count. The CDR3 loop is CASSLAGLAGDLGTDTQYF. CDR3 DNA: TGTGCCAGCAGCTTAGCAGGGCTAGCGGGAGACCTTGGCACAGATACGCAGTATTTT. The chain has TRBV7-6 and TRBJ2-3, with TRBD2 matching 10 bases. The CDR3 covers 19 residues. The V segment lost 0 bases and the J segment 1 base; nucleotides outside the gene matches: 10. Per the germline V gene, CDR1 is SGHVS and CDR2 is FNYEAQ.

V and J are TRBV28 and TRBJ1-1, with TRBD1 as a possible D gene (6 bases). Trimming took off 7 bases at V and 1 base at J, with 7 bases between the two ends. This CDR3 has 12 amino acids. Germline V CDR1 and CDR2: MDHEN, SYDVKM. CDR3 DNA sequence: TGTGCCAGCAAAGGGGGGAACACTGAAGCTTTCTTT. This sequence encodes CASKGGNTEAFF.

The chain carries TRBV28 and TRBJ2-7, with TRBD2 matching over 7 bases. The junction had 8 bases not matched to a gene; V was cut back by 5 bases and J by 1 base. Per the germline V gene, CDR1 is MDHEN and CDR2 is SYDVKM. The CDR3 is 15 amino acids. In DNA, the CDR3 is TGTGCCAGCAGTCGGGACGGGGACTATTCCTACGAGCAGTACTTC. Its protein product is CASSRDGDYSYEQYF.

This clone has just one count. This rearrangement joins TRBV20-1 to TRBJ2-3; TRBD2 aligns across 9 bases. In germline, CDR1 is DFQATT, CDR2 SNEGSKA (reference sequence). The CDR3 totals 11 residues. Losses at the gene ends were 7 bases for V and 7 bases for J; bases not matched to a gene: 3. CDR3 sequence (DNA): TGCAGTGGACTAGCGGTAAATACGCAGTATTTT. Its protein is CSGLAVNTQYF.

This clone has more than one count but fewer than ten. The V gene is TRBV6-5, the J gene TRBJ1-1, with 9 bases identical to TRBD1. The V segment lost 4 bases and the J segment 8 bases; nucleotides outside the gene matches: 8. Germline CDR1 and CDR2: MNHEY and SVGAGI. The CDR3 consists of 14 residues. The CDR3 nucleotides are TGTGCCAGCAGTTCCCCCGGGACAGGGTACGAAGCTTTCTTT. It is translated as CASSSPGTGYEAFF.